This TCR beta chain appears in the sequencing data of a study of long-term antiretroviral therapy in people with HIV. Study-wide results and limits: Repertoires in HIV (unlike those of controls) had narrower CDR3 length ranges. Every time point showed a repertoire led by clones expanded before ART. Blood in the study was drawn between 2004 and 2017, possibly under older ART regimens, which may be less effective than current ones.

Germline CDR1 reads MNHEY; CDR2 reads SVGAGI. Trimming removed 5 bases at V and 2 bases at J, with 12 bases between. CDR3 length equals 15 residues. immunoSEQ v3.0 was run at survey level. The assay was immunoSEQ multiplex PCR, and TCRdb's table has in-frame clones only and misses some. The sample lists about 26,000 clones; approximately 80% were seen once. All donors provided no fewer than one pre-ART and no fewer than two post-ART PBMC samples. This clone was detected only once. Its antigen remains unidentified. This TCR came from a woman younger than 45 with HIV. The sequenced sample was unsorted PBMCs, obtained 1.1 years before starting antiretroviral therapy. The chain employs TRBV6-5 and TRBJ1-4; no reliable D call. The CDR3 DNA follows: TGTGCCAGCAGTGCGGACGGAGTGACTAATGAAAAACTGTTTTTT. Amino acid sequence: CASSADGVTNEKLFF.